Shown below are 17 T cell receptor beta chains from a single sample sequenced in a study of T cells in Graves' hyperthyroidism and ophthalmopathy. TCR beta CDR3 regions were amplified from RNA. A first-round RT-PCR of the TCR CDR3 used the HTBI primer set. Via MiXCR, TCRdb re-called the multiplex PCR reads, giving one row per CDR3 protein. The data contain 640,000 or so distinct CDR3 sequences, about 15% of them seen just once; the ten biggest clones take up roughly 4.3%. Sequences were obtained from blood. The receptors were gathered from a woman aged 40 to 50 with Graves' ophthalmopathy.

J is TRBJ2-2 and V is TRBV12-3 or TRBV12-4, with TRBD2 as a possible D gene (7 bases). V dropped 3 bases and J dropped 6 bases, with 14 bases sitting between them. This CDR3 has 15 residues. CDR3 residues: CASSLGGRGSGELFF. The CDR3 nucleotides are TGTGCCAGCAGTTTGGGGGGGCGAGGATCCGGGGAGCTGTTTTTT.

In its sample, this clonotype was seen many times. At one boundary the junction diverges from the germline segment, which might be a read error. The V gene is TRBV12-3 or TRBV12-4, the J gene TRBJ2-7; weak D call: TRBD2 (6 bases). The CDR3 totals 12 residues. The CDR3 nucleotides are TGTGCCAACAGTTTAGGAGGGAACGAGCAGTACTTC. It encodes CANSLGGNEQYF.

V gene TRBV6-2 or TRBV6-3 combines with J gene TRBJ2-7; D is unresolved. V was cut by 5 bases and J by 7 bases, with 18 bases left in between. The CDR3 extends over 14 amino acids. Germline lookup yields CDR1 MNHEY and CDR2 SVGEGT. The CDR3 protein is CASSRYSDHGEQYF. CDR3 DNA sequence: TGTGCCAGCAGTCGCTATTCGGACCACGGTGAGCAGTACTTC.

This clonotype has at least ten counts. The rearrangement joins TRBV6-5 to TRBJ1-6, with no clear D. Germline assignment: CDR1 MNHEY and CDR2 SVGAGI. CDR3 length: 17 residues. The V gene lost 0 bases and the J gene lost 4 bases, with 13 bases spanning the gap. This CDR3 is CASSYSRRVGYNSPLHF. CDR3 nucleotide sequence: TGTGCCAGCAGTTACTCGCGTAGGGTGGGTTATAATTCACCCCTCCACTTT.

In its sample, this clonotype was seen many times. The chain employs TRBV28 and TRBJ2-6, with D tentatively TRBD2 (6 bases). CDR3 length: 15 amino acids. V lost 7 bases, J lost 0 bases, and 10 bases lay in between. Per the germline V gene, CDR1 is MDHEN and CDR2 is SYDVKM. The CDR3 protein is CASNPGLSGANVLTF. CDR3 in DNA: TGTGCCAGCAACCCGGGACTCTCTGGGGCCAACGTCCTGACTTTC.

The sample holds many counts of this clonotype. The CDR3 nucleotides read TGTGCCAGCAGTCCACGACAGGGGATCGGCAATCAGCCCCAGCATTTT. It translates to CASSPRQGIGNQPQHF. The chain recombines TRBV6-5 with TRBJ1-5, with 8 bases matching TRBD1. CDR1 and CDR2 (germline): MNHEY, SVGAGI. CDR3 length: 16 residues. The V gene end was trimmed by 5 bases and the J gene end by 2 bases; junction bases not matched to a gene: 8.

V usage is TRBV6-1 and J usage is TRBJ1-1; D is unresolved. Germline V gene sequence: CDR1 MNHNS, CDR2 SASEGT. CDR3 size: 13 residues. V lost 7 bases and J lost 3, with 12 bases in between. CDR3 sequence (DNA): TGTGCCAGCAAAAGGACCGCTCACACTGAAGCTTTCTTT. It codes for CASKRTAHTEAFF.

Ten or more counts support this clonotype. The rearrangement uses TRBV6-5 and TRBJ1-1; D gene uncertain. V was trimmed by 7 bases and J by 1 base, leaving 16 bases between them. The CDR3 is 15 residues long. The germline gives CDR1 MNHEY, CDR2 SVGAGI. The CDR3 DNA is TGTGCCAGCATGCCTGGATGGGGAGGGAACACTGAAGCTTTCTTT. Translated: CASMPGWGGNTEAFF.

A few counts support this clonotype. V gene TRBV6-2 or TRBV6-3 combines with J gene TRBJ1-5; 8 positions agree with TRBD1. Unmatched junction bases numbered 9, after V lost 5 bases and J lost 6 bases. The germline CDR1 and CDR2 sequences are MNHEY and SVGEGT. The length of the CDR3 is 15 residues. DNA of the CDR3: TGTGCCAGCAGTCAACTGACAGGGGACGTTCAGCCCCAGCATTTT. Translation: CASSQLTGDVQPQHF.

This clonotype has a count of ten or more. CDR3 sequence reads: CASSVAGSYEQYF. DNA of the CDR3: TGTGCCAGCAGCGTTGCAGGGTCCTACGAGCAGTACTTC. The chain uses TRBV9 and TRBJ2-7; D might be TRBD1 (5 bases). Between the trimmed V and J ends, which lost 2 bases and 1 base, there was a span of 7 bases. This CDR3 is 13 amino acids long. Germline lookup yields CDR1 SGDLS and CDR2 YYNGEE.

The sample holds many counts of this clonotype. The rearrangement uses TRBV4-3 and TRBJ1-1, with 8 bases lining up with TRBD1. The junction had 8 bases not matched to a gene; V was cut back by 4 bases and J by 10 bases. The CDR3 has 13 residues. CDR1 LGHNA and CDR2 YSLEER come from the germline V gene. CDR3 DNA: TGCGCCAGCAGCCTTCAGGGGGCTGGGAGAGCTTTCTTT. As protein: CASSLQGAGRAFF.

This clonotype has ten or more counts. V is TRBV6-2 or TRBV6-3 and J is TRBJ1-2; tentatively, D is TRBD1 (6 bases). Trimming shortened V by 4 bases and J by 8 bases, and 11 bases separated the two germline ends. Germline V gene sequence: CDR1 MNHEY, CDR2 SVGEGT. The CDR3 totals 12 residues. CDR3 in amino acids: CASSLGQTGYTF. The CDR3 DNA sequence: TGTGCCAGCAGTTTAGGACAGACGGGCTACACCTTC.

Ten or more counts support this clonotype. This CDR3 is CSLSRIENTEAFF. CDR3 DNA sequence: TGCAGCCTCTCGCGGATTGAAAACACTGAAGCTTTCTTT. The genes are TRBV29-1 and TRBJ1-1; D not resolved. V lost 8 bases and J lost 2, with 15 bases in between. Germline CDR1 reads SQVTM; CDR2 reads ANQGSEA. This CDR3 has 13 residues.

V usage is TRBV28 and J usage is TRBJ2-7, with TRBD2 matching over 13 bases. Germline V lookup: CDR1 MDHEN, CDR2 SYDVKM. The CDR3 contains 19 residues. After removal of 6 bases from V and 0 bases from J, the junction contained 14 bases not matched to a gene. The CDR3 region is CASSQGGLAGAFGSYEQYF. The CDR3 nucleotides are TGTGCCAGCAGCCAAGGCGGACTAGCGGGAGCCTTTGGCTCCTACGAGCAGTACTTC.

The chain recombines TRBV2 with TRBJ2-1, with D possibly being TRBD2 (5 bases). This CDR3 is 14 amino acids long. The ends were cut back, 3 bases at V and 6 bases at J, with 12 bases in the middle. CDR1 is SNHLY and CDR2 is FYNNEI in the germline V gene. The CDR3 spells CASSEATSFNEQFF. The CDR3 DNA reads TGTGCCAGCAGTGAGGCTACTAGTTTCAATGAGCAGTTCTTC.

This clonotype was picked up many times. One junction end disagrees with the germline gene, perhaps due to a read error. This chain uses TRBV4-2 with TRBJ2-5; 8 bases are shared with TRBD2. Germline values: CDR1 LGHNA, CDR2 YNFKEQ. The CDR3 sequence is 17 residues long. CDR3 nucleotides: TGTCCCAGCAGCCCGGGCATCAGTGCGGGAGGTGAGGAGACCCAGTACTTC. This codes for CPSSPGISAGGEETQYF.

This clonotype has at least ten counts. The chain carries TRBV15 and TRBJ2-2; D gene ambiguous. This CDR3 region has 14 residues. Germline V CDR1 and CDR2: LNHNV, YYDKDF (reference sequence). Deletions cut 7 bases from V and 0 bases from J, with 9 bases between. The CDR3 reads CATTSGANTGELFF. DNA of the CDR3: TGTGCCACCACGTCCGGAGCGAACACCGGGGAGCTGTTTTTT.